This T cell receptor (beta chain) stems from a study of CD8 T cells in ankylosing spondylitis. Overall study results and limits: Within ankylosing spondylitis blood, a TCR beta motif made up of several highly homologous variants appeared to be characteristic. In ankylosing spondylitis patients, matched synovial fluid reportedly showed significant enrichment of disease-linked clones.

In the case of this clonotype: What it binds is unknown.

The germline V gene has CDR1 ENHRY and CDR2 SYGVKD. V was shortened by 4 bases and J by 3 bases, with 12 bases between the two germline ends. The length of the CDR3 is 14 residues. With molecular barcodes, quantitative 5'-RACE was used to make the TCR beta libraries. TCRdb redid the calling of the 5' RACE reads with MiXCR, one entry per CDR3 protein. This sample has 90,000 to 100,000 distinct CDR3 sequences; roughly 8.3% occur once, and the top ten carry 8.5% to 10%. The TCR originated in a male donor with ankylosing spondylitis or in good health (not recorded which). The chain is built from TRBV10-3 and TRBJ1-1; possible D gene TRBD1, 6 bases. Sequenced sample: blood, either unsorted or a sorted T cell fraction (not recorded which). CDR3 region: CAISVWGRDTEAFF. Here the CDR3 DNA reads TGTGCCATCAGTGTCTGGGGGCGAGACACTGAAGCTTTCTTT.